Listed below are T cell receptor beta chains from one sample, sequenced in a study of T cell repertoires and Cas9 in healthy adults. Sequencing was performed with immunoSEQ multiplex PCR; in TCRdb, only in-frame clones are kept and a portion is missing. The table records 11,000 to 15,000 clones, 85% to 90% of them present only once. Specimen: Tregs (CD4+, CD25+, CD127-, CD137-, CD154-) from PBMCs; culture status not recorded. The receptors come from a human donor in good health. The CDR3 runs from the conserved cysteine through the conserved F or W. D genes are given only for firm matches. Clone size is not always given. Where it is, it says once, few, many or a class for expanded clones.

J gene,D gene,V gene,clone size,CDR3 DNA,CDR3 protein
TRBJ2-1,NA,TRBV5-4,NA,TGTGCCAGCAGTTCTAGGTGGGTCTACAATGAGCAGTTCTTC,CASSSRWVYNEQFF
TRBJ1-6,NA,TRBV5-4,NA,TGTGCCAGCAGCTTGCAGGGCAGGGCCGATAATTCACCCCTCCACTTT,CASSLQGRADNSPLHF
TRBJ1-3,NA,TRBV6-5,NA,TGTGCCAGCAGTTACTCTCGGCAGGGGGGAAACACCATATATTTT,CASSYSRQGGNTIYF
TRBJ1-4,NA,TRBV6-6,NA,TGTGCCAGCCGACGAGGGGGGGTTAATGAAAAACTGTTTTTT,CASRRGGVNEKLFF
TRBJ1-2,NA,TRBV27,once,TGTGCCAGCAGGCTCCAGGGGACGAACTATGGCTACACCTTC,CASRLQGTNYGYTF
TRBJ1-1,NA,TRBV5-5,once,TGTGCCAGCAGCGTGACGACGAACACTGAAGCTTTCTTT,CASSVTTNTEAFF
TRBJ1-2,NA,TRBV29-1,NA,TGCAGCGTTGAAGCCTCCCGGGCCTATGGCTACACCTTC,CSVEASRAYGYTF
TRBJ1-1,NA,TRBV5-5,NA,TGTGCCAGCAGCCTAGACAGACACACTGAAGCTTTCTTT,CASSLDRHTEAFF
TRBJ2-6,TRBD1,TRBV27,few,TGTGCCAGCAGTTTAGTACAGGGGCACTCTGGGGCCAACGTCCTGACTTTC,CASSLVQGHSGANVLTF
TRBJ2-5,TRBD2,TRBV6-1,NA,TGTGCCAGCAGTGAAGCAACCGGGGGGTGGTCGCCCCAGTACTTC,CASSEATGGWSPQYF
TRBJ2-6,NA,TRBV5-1,NA,TGCGCCAGCAGCTTGGATGAGGTCTCTGGGGCCAACGTCCTGACTTTC,CASSLDEVSGANVLTF
TRBJ2-1,NA,TRBV19,NA,TGTGCCAGTGGGGGGCCTAGAGTCGGTGAGCAGTTCTTC,CASGGPRVGEQFF
TRBJ2-1,TRBD2,TRBV7-9,NA,TGTGCCAGCAGCTCCCTACTAGCGGGAGGGAACAATGAGCAGTTCTTC,CASSSLLAGGNNEQFF
TRBJ2-2,NA,TRBV10-2,NA,TGCGCCAGCAGCCCAGGGGGGCGAACCGGGGAGCTGTTTTTT,CASSPGGRTGELFF
TRBJ1-4,NA,TRBV11-2,NA,TGTGCCAGCAGCCCGGGACCGACGAATGAAAAACTGTTTTTT,CASSPGPTNEKLFF
TRBJ1-2,TRBD1,TRBV18,NA,TGTGCCAGCTCACCTACATCCGACAGGGCACACTATGGCTACACCTTC,CASSPTSDRAHYGYTF
TRBJ1-4,NA,TRBV5-1,NA,TGCGCCAGCAGCTTGGATCCGTCAGGGGTCGCTAATGAAAAACTGTTTTTT,CASSLDPSGVANEKLFF
TRBJ2-1,NA,TRBV6-6,NA,TGTGCCAGCATTCCCGGGTTGGGGGAAGGTTACAATGAGCAGTTCTTC,CASIPGLGEGYNEQFF
TRBJ1-1,NA,TRBV7-2,NA,TGTGCCAGCAGCTTAGCCCTACCTTCCAACACTGAAGCTTTCTTT,CASSLALPSNTEAFF
TRBJ2-5,NA,TRBV7-8,NA,TGTGCCAGCAGCCGGACCGAGTCCCAACAGACCCAGTACTTC,CASSRTESQQTQYF